This T cell receptor beta chain appears in the sequencing data of a study of T cell changes during pregnancy in multiple sclerosis. The germline gives CDR1 MNHEY, CDR2 SMNVEV (reference sequence). Trimming at V came to 7 bases and at J to 10 bases, leaving 7 bases not matched to a gene. The CDR3 loop spans 12 amino acids. Profiled with immunoSEQ multiplex PCR; TCRdb holds only in-frame clones, not every one. This sample has around 55,000 clones, with 85% to 95% found just once. This rearrangement joins TRBV27 to TRBJ1-1, with 9 bases fitting TRBD1. The sequencing used CD8+ T cells from peripheral blood mononuclear cells, collected in the third trimester of pregnancy. The sequence came from a female donor with multiple sclerosis, enrolled in a pregnancy study. The CDR3 DNA sequence: TGTGCCAGCAAGGGGGAGGACAGGGGAGCTTTCTTT. Translated: CASKGEDRGAFF.